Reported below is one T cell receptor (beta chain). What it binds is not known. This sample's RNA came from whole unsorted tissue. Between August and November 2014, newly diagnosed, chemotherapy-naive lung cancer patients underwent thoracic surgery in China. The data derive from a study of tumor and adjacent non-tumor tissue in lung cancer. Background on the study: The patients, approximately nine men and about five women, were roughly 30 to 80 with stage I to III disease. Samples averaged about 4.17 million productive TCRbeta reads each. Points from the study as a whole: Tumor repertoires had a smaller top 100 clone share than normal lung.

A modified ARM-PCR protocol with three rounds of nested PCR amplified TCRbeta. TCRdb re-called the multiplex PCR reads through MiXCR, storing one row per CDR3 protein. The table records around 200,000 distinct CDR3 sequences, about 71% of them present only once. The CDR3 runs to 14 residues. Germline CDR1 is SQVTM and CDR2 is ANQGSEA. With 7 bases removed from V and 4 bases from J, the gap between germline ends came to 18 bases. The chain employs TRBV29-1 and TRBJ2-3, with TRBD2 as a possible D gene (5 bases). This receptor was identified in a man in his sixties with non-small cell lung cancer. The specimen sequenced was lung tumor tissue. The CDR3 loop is CSARALEGADTQYF. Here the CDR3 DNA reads TGCAGCGCTCGGGCACTAGAGGGAGCAGATACGCAGTATTTT.